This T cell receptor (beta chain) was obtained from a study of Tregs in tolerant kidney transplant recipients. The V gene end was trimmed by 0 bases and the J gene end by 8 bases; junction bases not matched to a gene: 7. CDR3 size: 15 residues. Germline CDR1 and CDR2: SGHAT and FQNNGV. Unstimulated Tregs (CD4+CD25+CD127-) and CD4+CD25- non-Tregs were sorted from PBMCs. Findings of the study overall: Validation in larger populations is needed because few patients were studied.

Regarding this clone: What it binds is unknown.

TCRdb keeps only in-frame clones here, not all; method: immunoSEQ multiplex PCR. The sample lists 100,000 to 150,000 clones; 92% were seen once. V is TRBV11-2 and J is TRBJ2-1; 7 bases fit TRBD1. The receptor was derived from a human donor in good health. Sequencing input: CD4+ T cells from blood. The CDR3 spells CASSLEGRGSYEQFF. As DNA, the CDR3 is TGTGCCAGCAGCTTAGAAGGCAGGGGGAGTTATGAGCAGTTCTTC.